A selection of T cell receptor beta chains follows, all from one sample in a study of T cells in Graves' hyperthyroidism and ophthalmopathy. One entry per CDR3 protein, called by TCRdb with MiXCR from the multiplex PCR reads. Of approximately 210,000 distinct CDR3 sequences in the sample, over 15% are singletons; the top ten hold under 65%. Input material: blood. The receptors stem from a man aged 45-60 years with Graves' hyperthyroidism. CDR3s include the opening cysteine and the closing phenylalanine or tryptophan. D genes are given only for firm matches. The size of a clone is reported for some rows only, either as once, few or many, or as a class for expanded clones.

>16|TRBJ1-4|TRBV28|many|TRBD1
CASSLWAGQGHEKLFF
TGTGCCAGCAGTTTATGGGCGGGACAGGGCCATGAAAAACTGTTTTTT
>16|TRBJ2-3|TRBV28|many|TRBD2
CASISGEGLLTDTQYF
TGTGCCAGCATATCGGGGGAGGGCCTACTGACAGATACGCAGTATTTT
>14|TRBJ2-7|TRBV7-2|.|.
CASSRGRESYEQYF
TGTGCCAGCAGTCGAGGTCGGGAGTCCTACGAGCAGTACTTC
>14|TRBJ2-4|TRBV3-1|.|.
CASSLSPYEGIQYF
TGTGCCAGCAGCCTAAGCCCATACGAGGGCATTCAGTACTTC
>15|TRBJ2-5|TRBV5-1|few|TRBD1
CASSLESGTEETQYF
TGCGCCAGCAGCTTGGAGTCCGGGACAGAAGAGACCCAGTACTTC
>18|TRBJ1-6|TRBV6-1|many|.
CASGRVQGAGSWASPLHF
TGTGCCAGCGGGAGGGTTCAGGGCGCGGGGAGTTGGGCTTCACCCCTCCACTTT
>15|TRBJ2-7|TRBV5-1|.|.
CASSSSGYWSYEQYF
TGCGCCAGCAGCTCGAGCGGGTATTGGTCCTACGAGCAGTACTTC
>15|TRBJ2-1|TRBV11-2|.|TRBD2
CASSQAGTRVVLRFF
TGTGCCAGCAGCCAGGCTGGGACTAGGGTAGTCCTGCGGTTCTTC
>14|TRBJ2-2|TRBV19|.|.
CASYGGLATGELFF
TGTGCCAGTTATGGGGGGCTGGCCACCGGGGAGCTGTTTTTT
>17|TRBJ2-7|TRBV7-2|.|.
CASSQDYLQGITYEQYF
TGTGCCAGCAGCCAAGACTATCTACAGGGAATTACCTACGAGCAGTACTTC
>16|TRBJ1-1|TRBV6-2/TRBV6-3|many|.
CASTLQPPGAGTEAFF
TGTGCCAGCACCCTACAGCCCCCCGGGGCGGGTACTGAAGCTTTCTTT
>14|TRBJ1-1|TRBV9|many|.
CASSVDLGGTEAFF
TGTGCCAGCAGCGTAGATCTTGGGGGGACTGAAGCTTTCTTT
>15|TRBJ2-7|TRBV6-6|many|.
CASSYSIGRAYEQYF
TGTGCCAGCAGTTACTCGATAGGCAGGGCCTACGAGCAGTACTTC
>13|TRBJ2-7|TRBV2|many|.
CAVVGAAGYAQYF
TGTGCCGTCGTGGGTGCCGCGGGCTACGCGCAGTACTTC
>15|TRBJ2-7|TRBV20-1|many|.
CSATVVRGQTYEQYF
TGCAGTGCTACTGTCGTTCGGGGGCAGACCTACGAGCAGTACTTC
>15|TRBJ2-1|TRBV9|.|.
CASSVFGDSYNEQFF
TGTGCCAGCAGCGTATTTGGGGACTCCTACAATGAGCAGTTCTTC
>11|TRBJ2-1|TRBV14|few|.
CASSQGGGQFF
TGTGCCAGCAGCCAAGGAGGAGGGCAGTTCTTC
>13|TRBJ2-1|TRBV6-1|.|.
CASTGTPYNEQFF
TGTGCCAGCACAGGGACACCCTACAATGAGCAGTTCTTC
>14|TRBJ2-3|TRBV12-3/TRBV12-4|many|.
CASTKTASTDTQYF
TGTGCCAGCACCAAGACAGCTAGCACAGATACGCAGTATTTT
>16|TRBJ2-1|TRBV4-1|.|TRBD1
CASSQAGQGSYNEQFF
TGCGCCAGCAGCCAGGCGGGACAGGGTTCCTACAATGAGCAGTTCTTC
>14|TRBJ2-2|TRBV7-2|many|TRBD1
CASSIRDRAGELFF
TGTGCCAGCAGCATCCGGGACAGGGCCGGGGAGCTGTTTTTT
>14|TRBJ1-1|TRBV4-2|few|TRBD1
CASSLRQGNTEAFF
TGTGCCAGCAGCCTCCGACAGGGGAACACTGAAGCTTTCTTT
>15|TRBJ1-1|TRBV7-2|many|TRBD1
CASSPRTGENTEAFF
TGTGCCAGCAGCCCACGGACAGGAGAGAACACTGAAGCTTTCTTT
>14|TRBJ2-5|TRBV28|many|.
CASTTARGRVAQYF
TGTGCCAGCACCACGGCGAGGGGACGAGTAGCCCAGTACTTC
>16|TRBJ2-3|TRBV11-2|many|TRBD2
CASSNPGLAVWNTQYF
TGTGCCAGCAGCAACCCCGGACTAGCGGTCTGGAATACGCAGTATTTT
>14|TRBJ1-1|TRBV6-2/TRBV6-3|many|TRBD1
CASSRNTGATEAFF
TGTGCCAGCAGCCGTAATACAGGGGCCACTGAAGCTTTCTTT
>15|TRBJ1-5|TRBV7-2|many|.
CASSLLGAVNQPQHF
TGTGCCAGCAGCTTACTTGGGGCAGTCAATCAGCCCCAGCATTTT
>15|TRBJ2-1|TRBV11-2|many|TRBD2
CASSPVGRGRNEQFF
TGTGCCAGCAGTCCCGTCGGGAGGGGCCGCAATGAGCAGTTCTTC
>16|TRBJ2-5|TRBV20-1|.|TRBD1
CSARTGPPEVRETQYF
TGCAGTGCTCGGACAGGGCCGCCTGAAGTCCGAGAGACCCAGTACTTC
>15|TRBJ2-1|TRBV11-2|once|TRBD1
CASSPAGTGGFEQFF
TGTGCCAGCAGCCCAGCCGGGACAGGGGGCTTTGAGCAGTTCTTC
>14|TRBJ2-5|TRBV18|many|TRBD2
CASSPPSGTETQYF
TGTGCCAGCTCACCACCTAGCGGGACGGAGACCCAGTACTTC
>15|TRBJ1-1|TRBV7-9|.|.
CASSLKGGWNTEAFF
TGTGCCAGCAGCTTGAAGGGGGGTTGGAACACTGAAGCTTTCTTT
>17|TRBJ2-2|TRBV4-2|many|.
CASSQKSWLANTGELFF
TGTGCCAGCAGCCAAAAATCGTGGCTGGCCAACACCGGGGAGCTGTTTTTT
>15|TRBJ2-3|TRBV5-1|many|TRBD2
CASNEAGGFPDTQYF
TGCGCCAGCAACGAAGCGGGAGGGTTCCCCGATACGCAGTATTTT
>15|TRBJ1-1|TRBV24-1|.|.
CATSDSSDMNTEAFF
TGTGCCACCAGTGATTCATCAGATATGAACACTGAAGCTTTCTTT
>16|TRBJ1-2|TRBV28|few|.
CASSLWGLEANYGYTF
TGTGCCAGCAGTTTATGGGGACTGGAGGCTAACTATGGCTACACCTTC
>17|TRBJ2-2|TRBV7-8|many|.
CASSPRSPTVNTGELFF
TGTGCCAGCAGCCCCCGCTCCCCGACAGTGAACACCGGGGAGCTGTTTTTT
>14|TRBJ1-1|TRBV29-1|many|.
CSVRGGVGGTEAFF
TGCAGCGTCCGGGGGGGGGTGGGCGGCACTGAAGCTTTCTTT
>13|TRBJ2-3|TRBV15|many|TRBD1
CATRTGSTDTQYF
TGTGCCACCAGGACAGGGAGCACAGATACGCAGTATTTT
>16|TRBJ2-1|TRBV19|many|TRBD2
CASSMRRGLRGDEQFF
TGTGCCAGTAGTATGAGACGGGGACTCCGGGGGGATGAGCAGTTCTTC
>13|TRBJ1-4|TRBV6-1|.|.
CASSERPQEKLFF
TGTGCCAGCAGTGAACGGCCGCAGGAAAAACTGTTTTTT
>14|TRBJ2-1|TRBV5-1|many|.
CASSLVAGSSEQFF
TGCGCCAGCAGCTTGGTCGCGGGATCGAGTGAGCAGTTCTTC
>16|TRBJ2-2|TRBV27|many|TRBD2
CASSFEGTSGSGELFF
TGTGCCAGCAGTTTCGAAGGGACTAGCGGGAGTGGGGAGCTGTTTTTT